Here is one TCR beta chain with its context. Its specificity is unknown. The entry originates in a study of cytomegalovirus exposure and HLA in healthy donors. Broader study findings: Apart from CMV serostatus, no immune exposure information was available. Reports showed the classifier diagnosing cytomegalovirus status with high specificity and sensitivity.

PCR used 60 Vbeta primers and 13 Jbeta primers. Profiled with immunoSEQ multiplex PCR; TCRdb holds only in-frame clones, not every one. The sample yields about 240,000 clones, around 81% seen once. The trim removed 8 bases at V and 5 bases at J, leaving 11 bases unmatched. Germline V gene data show CDR1 as MNHEY and CDR2 as SVGAGI. The CDR3 totals 15 residues. The clonotype was recovered from a woman between 55 and 75 years old in good health and CMV-seropositive. The rearrangement uses TRBV6-5 and TRBJ2-2; 7 positions match TRBD2. Sequencing was carried out using PBMCs. The CDR3 region has the DNA TGTGCCAGCGCGGCGGACCAGGGAGGGACCGGGGAGCTGTTTTTT. Protein sequence: CASAADQGGTGELFF.